This is a list of T cell receptor beta chains from one sample in a study of tumor-infiltrating lymphocytes in localized non-small cell lung cancer. The table came from immunoSEQ multiplex PCR; TCRdb's copy has only in-frame clones and leaves some out. The sample has 12,000 to 15,000 clones; 75% to 85% are singletons. Sequencing input: lung tumor tissue. The source is a human donor with non-small cell lung cancer. The CDR3 runs from the conserved cysteine through the conserved F or W. D genes are given only for firm matches. The size of a clone is reported for some rows only, either as once, few or many, or as a class for expanded clones.

v_gene	d_gene	j_gene	abundance	CDR3nt	CDR3aa
TRBV4-2	-	TRBJ2-1	-	TGTGCCAGCAGCGGCTACGGATACAATGACGGGCAGTTCTTC	CASSGYGYNDGQFF
TRBV28	-	TRBJ2-7	-	TGTGCCAGCAGTTTTAGCGGCACCTACGAGCAGTACTTC	CASSFSGTYEQYF
TRBV5-1	TRBD1	TRBJ1-3	-	TGCGCCAGCAGCCAGGGACAGGCAAATGGGAACACCATATATTTT	CASSQGQANGNTIYF
TRBV5-6	TRBD1	TRBJ2-5	-	TGTGCCAGCAGCTTCTGGACAGGGACTCGGGAGACCCAGTACTTC	CASSFWTGTRETQYF
TRBV6-1	-	TRBJ2-7	few	TGTGCCAGCAGTGGCGGACAGCTGTCCTACGAGCAGTACTTC	CASSGGQLSYEQYF
TRBV28	-	TRBJ1-5	-	TGTGCCAGCTTTGTTAGCAATCAGCCCCAGCATTTT	CASFVSNQPQHF
TRBV5-6	-	TRBJ1-1	-	TGTGCCAGCAGCCGTCAGGGCGTAGGTGAAGCTTTCTTT	CASSRQGVGEAFF
TRBV28	-	TRBJ2-7	-	TGTGCCAGCTCCCTGACGGGGGAAAGCTCCTACGAGCAGTACTTC	CASSLTGESSYEQYF
TRBV7-2	TRBD2	TRBJ2-1	-	TGTGCCAGCAGCTTTCCTAGCGGGATGAGGAATGAGCAGTTCTTC	CASSFPSGMRNEQFF
TRBV7-2	-	TRBJ2-7	-	TGTGCCAGCAGAATGGAGGGGGGACTCTACGAGCAGTACTTC	CASRMEGGLYEQYF
TRBV29-1	TRBD1	TRBJ2-6	medium-sized	TGCAGCGTTGGGCCTGGGACAGGGGGAGGCTCTGGGGCCAACGTCCTGACTTTC	CSVGPGTGGGSGANVLTF
TRBV6-4	TRBD2	TRBJ2-2	medium-sized	TGTGCCAGCAGTACTAGCGGGGACACCGGGGAGCTGTTTTTT	CASSTSGDTGELFF
TRBV28	-	TRBJ1-2	-	TGTGCCAGCAGTGACTTTTTCAGGGGCTACACCTTC	CASSDFFRGYTF
TRBV5-1	-	TRBJ2-5	-	TGCGCCAGCAGCAACCAGGGGCAGGGGTTCGAGACCCAGTACTTC	CASSNQGQGFETQYF
TRBV2	-	TRBJ1-5	few	TGTGCCAGCAGTGAAGGGAACCGGGATCAGCCCCAGCATTTT	CASSEGNRDQPQHF
TRBV7-2	TRBD1	TRBJ1-2	-	TGTGCCAGCAGCTTAGGGGACAGTCGGGCTGGCTACACCTTC	CASSLGDSRAGYTF
TRBV5-8	TRBD1	TRBJ1-2	-	TGTGCCAGCAGCTTTGGGACAGGGGGCTATGGCTACACCTTC	CASSFGTGGYGYTF
TRBV10-3	TRBD1	TRBJ1-1	once	TGTGCCATCAGTAAGGGGACAGGCGGGAACACTGAAGCTTTCTTT	CAISKGTGGNTEAFF
TRBV27	-	TRBJ2-7	-	TGTGCCAGCAGTCCCGTTGGAGTGCGGCCGTACGAGCAGTACTTC	CASSPVGVRPYEQYF
TRBV2	-	TRBJ1-2	-	TGTGCCAGCAGTGAAAAGAACTATGGCTACACCTTC	CASSEKNYGYTF
TRBV7-7	-	TRBJ2-5	-	TGTGCTAGCAGCCTCACCCCTGGCGGAGAGACCCAGTACTTC	CASSLTPGGETQYF
TRBV29-1	-	TRBJ1-6	-	TGCAGCGTCCGCGTGGGGAGTCCCGATTCACCCCTCCACTTT	CSVRVGSPDSPLHF
TRBV30	-	TRBJ1-5	-	TGTGCCTGGAGTGGAGGGCACAATCAGCCCCAGCATTTT	CAWSGGHNQPQHF
TRBV11-3	TRBD1	TRBJ2-7	few	TGTGCCAGCAGCTTAAGGGGACAGGGCTACGCCTACGAGCAGTACTTC	CASSLRGQGYAYEQYF
TRBV28	TRBD2	TRBJ2-1	-	TGTGCCAGCAGTTTGAGTGGGTCGCGGGGGGAGCAGTTCTTC	CASSLSGSRGEQFF
TRBV4-3	TRBD2	TRBJ2-1	-	TGCGCCAGCAGGACCGCCCTAGCGGATGCCTACAATGAGCAGTTCTTC	CASRTALADAYNEQFF
TRBV13	-	TRBJ2-1	few	TGTGCCAGCACCCCCCCCCGGCTCTTTGGCTCCTACAATGAGCAGTTCTTC	CASTPPRLFGSYNEQFF
TRBV19	-	TRBJ1-4	-	TGTGCCAGTAGTTCGCAGCGAGCTGGGAATGAAAAACTGTTTTTT	CASSSQRAGNEKLFF
TRBV6-1	-	TRBJ2-5	-	TGTGCCAGCAGTCGGACACTCGTCCAAGAGACCCAGTACTTC	CASSRTLVQETQYF
TRBV9	-	TRBJ2-5	-	TGTGCCAGCAGCGCCAGGTGGGGGTCTCAAGAGACCCAGTACTTC	CASSARWGSQETQYF
TRBV6-5	TRBD1	TRBJ1-2	-	TGTGCCAGCAGTTTGACCGGGACAGCAAACTATGGCTACACCTTC	CASSLTGTANYGYTF
TRBV10-3	-	TRBJ1-1	once	TGTGCCATCAGTGAGTCATCAGGGGCGAACACTGAAGCTTTCTTT	CAISESSGANTEAFF
TRBV7-9	-	TRBJ1-2	once	TGTGCCAGCAGCCTCCGGGGGGGTAACTATGGCTACACCTTC	CASSLRGGNYGYTF
TRBV5-1	TRBD2	TRBJ2-6	-	TGCGCCAGCAGCCTAGGGACTAGCGGGAGATGGTCTGGGGCCAACGTCCTGACTTTC	CASSLGTSGRWSGANVLTF
TRBV7-3	-	TRBJ1-1	-	TGTGCCAGCAGCACGTCAAGTATGAACACTGAAGCTTTCTTT	CASSTSSMNTEAFF